A selection of T cell receptor beta chains follows, all from one sample in a study of cytomegalovirus exposure and HLA in healthy donors. The table came from immunoSEQ multiplex PCR; TCRdb's copy has only in-frame clones and leaves some out. The sample yields just over 95,000 clones, just under 80% seen once. Sequencing was done on a sample of PBMCs. The source of these receptors is a woman aged 40 to 50 in good health and CMV-seropositive. CDR3s include the opening cysteine and the closing phenylalanine or tryptophan. Each record gives: V gene, D gene, CDR3 protein. The D gene is left open where the match is weak.

v_call: TRBV5-1
d_call: .
cdr3_aa: CASSSQDGDEQFF

v_call: TRBV7-6
d_call: .
cdr3_aa: CASSAPGLRGYTF

v_call: TRBV5-1
d_call: .
cdr3_aa: CASSLLTVYNEQFF

v_call: TRBV11-3
d_call: TRBD1
cdr3_aa: CASSSGTDLNTEAFF

v_call: TRBV29-1
d_call: TRBD2
cdr3_aa: CSVEAGLAGNYEQYF

v_call: TRBV9
d_call: .
cdr3_aa: CASSGGPGDEQFF

v_call: TRBV6-6
d_call: .
cdr3_aa: CASSYSNDIGNEQFF

v_call: TRBV4-2
d_call: TRBD1
cdr3_aa: CASSPGTGDYEQYF

v_call: TRBV7-8
d_call: TRBD1
cdr3_aa: CASSLEGQGVGYTF

v_call: TRBV30
d_call: .
cdr3_aa: CAWSPRVDTQYF

v_call: TRBV10-3
d_call: .
cdr3_aa: CAISDSTGDNEKLFF

v_call: TRBV5-1
d_call: TRBD1
cdr3_aa: CASSLGTGGDEQYF

v_call: TRBV7-2
d_call: .
cdr3_aa: CASSPSTLSGNTIYF

v_call: TRBV19
d_call: .
cdr3_aa: CASSIPGGTEAFF

v_call: TRBV5-1
d_call: .
cdr3_aa: CASSLAVSSYNEQFF

v_call: TRBV18
d_call: TRBD1
cdr3_aa: CASSPGQGAREQYF

v_call: TRBV11-2
d_call: TRBD1
cdr3_aa: CASSFQGALGETQYF

v_call: TRBV11-3
d_call: TRBD1
cdr3_aa: CASSPGQNYGYTF

v_call: TRBV5-1
d_call: .
cdr3_aa: CASSPLFSLQNQETQYF

v_call: TRBV5-1
d_call: TRBD2
cdr3_aa: CASSGPAGAGGGEQFF

v_call: TRBV15
d_call: .
cdr3_aa: CATSRDRQGWVGAYNEQFF

v_call: TRBV27
d_call: .
cdr3_aa: CASSFWQDYGYTF

v_call: TRBV27
d_call: .
cdr3_aa: CASSFSGANVLTF

v_call: TRBV7-9
d_call: .
cdr3_aa: CASSLGAGLFRNEQFF

v_call: TRBV5-4
d_call: TRBD2
cdr3_aa: CASSRLAGAREQYF

v_call: TRBV2
d_call: .
cdr3_aa: CASRARGSYEQYF

v_call: TRBV10-2
d_call: TRBD2
cdr3_aa: CASGGLGSSGELFF

v_call: TRBV2
d_call: .
cdr3_aa: CASSLGSSRDTQYF

v_call: TRBV28
d_call: .
cdr3_aa: CASSLPTGPYGYTF

v_call: TRBV5-1
d_call: TRBD1
cdr3_aa: CASRVRQGTDYEQYF

v_call: TRBV6-5
d_call: .
cdr3_aa: CASSPRSSATAFF

v_call: TRBV27
d_call: .
cdr3_aa: CASSRGSSYEQYF

v_call: TRBV10-3
d_call: TRBD1
cdr3_aa: CAISESISGTAQNTEAFF

v_call: TRBV19
d_call: TRBD1
cdr3_aa: CASSTAGTGIGYTF

v_call: TRBV6-6
d_call: .
cdr3_aa: CASSYRGTHGNTIYF

v_call: TRBV7-9
d_call: .
cdr3_aa: CASSLAEGGGTQYF

v_call: TRBV7-8
d_call: TRBD2
cdr3_aa: CASRPLGGDYEQYF

v_call: TRBV9
d_call: TRBD1
cdr3_aa: CASSAGGDYGYTF

v_call: TRBV30
d_call: .
cdr3_aa: CAWSVEASNEQFF

v_call: TRBV13
d_call: TRBD1
cdr3_aa: CASRSPGGYTEAFF

v_call: TRBV6-1
d_call: .
cdr3_aa: CASSRDNQPQHF